This passage covers 12 T cell receptor beta chains from one sample sequenced in a study of PD-1 blockade in classical Hodgkin lymphoma. With no exception, relapse followed autologous stem cell transplantation in all patients, and brentuximab vedotin exposure varied. Method: immunoSEQ multiplex PCR; TCRdb's copy keeps in-frame clones and lacks some. The table lists roughly 150,000 clones, around 84% of them singletons. The material was peripheral blood mononuclear cells (PBMCs), obtained before the second cycle of nivolumab. The receptors derive from a human donor with classical Hodgkin lymphoma.

The chain has TRBV4-2 and TRBJ2-3, with a tentative D call TRBD2 (6 bases). The V gene's germline CDR1 is LGHNA and CDR2 YNFKEQ. The V end lost 0 bases, the J end lost 3 bases, and 16 bases lay between the germline ends. The CDR3 covers 17 residues. CDR3 loop: CASSQERGLADTDTQYF. In DNA, the CDR3 is TGTGCCAGCAGCCAAGAAAGGGGTTTAGCGGATACAGATACGCAGTATTTT.

There are many counts of this clone. The chain is built from TRBV9 and TRBJ2-1, with D perhaps matching TRBD2 (7 bases). The V gene lost 3 bases and the J gene lost 10 bases, with 11 bases spanning the gap. This CDR3 is built from 12 residues. Germline CDR1 SGDLS, CDR2 YYNGEE. The CDR3 nucleotides are TGTGCCAGCAGCGCGGGGGGCAGGGAGCAGTTCTTC. Its protein product is CASSAGGREQFF.

The gene calls are TRBV6-6 and TRBJ2-3, with a weak D call TRBD1 (5 bases). Looked up from germline, CDR1 is MNHNY and CDR2 is SVGAGI (reference sequence). Trimming cost V 6 bases and J 8 bases, with 12 bases left between them. The CDR3 has 12 amino acids. The DNA for the CDR3 is TGTGCCAGCAGCCAAGGGGCTGGTACGCAGTATTTT. Translating gives CASSQGAGTQYF.

The CDR3 is CASSLGTGTGSPLHF. CDR3 bases: TGTGCCAGCAGCTTAGGTACTGGTACAGGATCACCCCTCCACTTT. This sequence joins TRBV11-2 and TRBJ1-6, with a tentative D call TRBD1 (5 bases). The CDR3 length is 15 residues. CDR1 is SGHAT, CDR2 FQNNGV, per germline. Trimming cost V 1 base and J 10 bases, with 14 bases left between them.

This clone has a single count. The chain employs TRBV28 and TRBJ1-2; the D gene is possibly TRBD1 (5 bases). V gave up 2 bases and J gave up 14 bases, with 24 bases separating them. Germline assignment: CDR1 MDHEN and CDR2 SYDVKM. The CDR3 has 15 residues. DNA of the CDR3: TGTGCCAGCAGTTTAAATCGATGGGGCGGAAGGTTGGGGACCTTC. Protein sequence: CASSLNRWGGRLGTF.

CDR3 DNA: TGTGCCAGCAGCTCCTTCTCCAATGAGCAGTTCTTC. It codes for CASSSFSNEQFF. The genes are TRBV7-2 and TRBJ2-1, with D unresolved. Germline V lookup: CDR1 SGHTA, CDR2 FQGNSA. The CDR3 is 12 amino acids. V was clipped by 4 bases and J by 6 bases, with 7 bases between them.

The rearrangement joins TRBV5-4 to TRBJ2-2; tentatively, D is TRBD2 (5 bases). This CDR3 spans 15 amino acids. V dropped 3 bases and J dropped 0 bases, with 9 bases sitting between them. CDR1 is SGHNT and CDR2 is YYREEE in the germline V gene (reference sequence). The DNA for the CDR3 is TGTGCCAGCAGCTCCGGGATTACGAACACCGGGGAGCTGTTTTTT. It codes for CASSSGITNTGELFF. The full variable domain, rest sourced from reference TRBV5-4 and TRBJ2-2, is ETGVTQSPTHLIKTRGQQVTLRCSSQSGHNTVSWYQQALGQGPQFIFQYYREEENGRGNFPPRFSGLQFPNYSSELNVNALELDDSALYLCASSSGITNTGELFFGEGSRLTVL.

CDR3 nucleotides: TGTGCCAGCAGTCCCCCCGGTATAGCGAGTGAGCAGTTCTTC. Translating it yields CASSPPGIASEQFF. V and J are TRBV28 and TRBJ2-1; weak D call: TRBD2 (5 bases). Germline V gene data show CDR1 as MDHEN and CDR2 as SYDVKM. V dropped 5 bases and J dropped 9 bases, with 17 bases sitting between them. The CDR3 loop spans 14 amino acids.

V gene TRBV10-3 combines with J gene TRBJ2-7, with D tentatively TRBD1 (5 bases). The V and J ends lost 3 bases and 4 bases respectively, with 16 bases between them. This CDR3 region has 15 residues. Germline CDR1 and CDR2: ENHRY and SYGVKD. CDR3: CAISDPGRERYEQYF. For the CDR3, the DNA is TGTGCCATCAGTGACCCCGGCAGGGAAAGATACGAGCAGTACTTC.

The chain joins TRBV6-1 to TRBJ2-7; 8 nucleotides match TRBD2. The germline gives CDR1 MNHNS, CDR2 SASEGT. This CDR3 is built from 15 residues. Trimming removed 6 bases from V and 3 bases from J; junction bases left unmatched: 10. The CDR3 is CASRAVGGGLYEQYF. The CDR3 bases are TGTGCCAGCAGGGCGGTTGGCGGGGGGCTCTACGAGCAGTACTTC.

The V call is TRBV18, the J call TRBJ2-2; no definite D call. There are 18 residues in the CDR3. V lost 2 bases and J 0 bases, leaving 16 bases between the germline ends. CDR1 is KGHSH and CDR2 is LQKENI in the germline V gene. This CDR3 reads CASSPMMGTASNTGELFF. The CDR3 nucleotides read TGTGCCAGCTCACCAATGATGGGTACAGCCTCGAACACCGGGGAGCTGTTTTTT.

This sequence joins TRBV7-3 and TRBJ1-1; D is undetermined. The germline V gene encodes CDR1 SGHTA and CDR2 FQGTGA. V dropped 5 bases and J dropped 4 bases, with 11 bases sitting between them. This CDR3 comprises 13 residues. CDR3 in DNA: TGTGCCAGCAGCGCGTACGTGAGCACTGAAGCTTTCTTT. Translating gives CASSAYVSTEAFF.